This TCR beta chain was retrieved from a study of T cells in women clearing cervical HPV infection. Each participant carried one incident cervical HPV16 infection only. This table comes from immunoSEQ multiplex PCR, and its TCRdb copy is limited to in-frame clones, with some not included. Recorded for this sample: approximately 18,000 clones. What was sequenced was blood buffy coat. The source of this sequence is a woman aged 18-69 years with a cervical HPV16 infection that either progressed to CIN3+ or cleared (not recorded which).

The sequenced CDR3 bases are TGCAGTGCTACGGGGGAAGCGTTTGGC. This encodes CSATGEAFG. In full, the CDR3 reads CSATGEAFGYTF. The chain combines TRBV20-1 with TRBJ1-2; tentatively, D is TRBD1 (5 bases). The read ends 3 residues before the CDR3 terminus; that terminus is restored from the germline J gene. This CDR3 spans 12 amino acids. CDR1 and CDR2 from the germline V gene are DFQATT and SNEGSKA (reference sequence). The V and J ends lost 4 bases and 7 bases respectively, with 13 bases between them.